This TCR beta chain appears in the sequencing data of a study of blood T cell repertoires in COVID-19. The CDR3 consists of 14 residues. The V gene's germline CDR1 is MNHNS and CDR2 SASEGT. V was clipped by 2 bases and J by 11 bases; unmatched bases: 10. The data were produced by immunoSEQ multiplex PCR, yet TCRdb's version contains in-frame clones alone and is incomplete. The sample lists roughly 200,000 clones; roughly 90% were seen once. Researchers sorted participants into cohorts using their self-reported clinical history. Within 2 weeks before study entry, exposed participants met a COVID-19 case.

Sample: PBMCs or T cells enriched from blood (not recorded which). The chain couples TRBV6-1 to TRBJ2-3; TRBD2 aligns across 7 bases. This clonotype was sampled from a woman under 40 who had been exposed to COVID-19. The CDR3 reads CASSEIPSGTKQYF. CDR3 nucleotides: TGTGCCAGCAGTGAAATCCCTAGCGGAACCAAGCAGTATTTT.